A selection of T cell receptor beta chains follows, all from one sample in a study of blood T cell repertoires in COVID-19. TCRdb keeps only in-frame clones here, not all; method: immunoSEQ multiplex PCR. The sample yields about 140,000 clones, over 80% seen once. The specimen sequenced was peripheral blood. These receptors came from a man aged 25-40 years with COVID-19, enrolled during active disease. Each CDR3 is given with its conserved first and last residue. The order of the fields is J gene, clone size, D gene, V gene, CDR3 DNA, CDR3 protein. A D gene is named only where the DNA matches it firmly. Clone size is not always given. Where it is, it says once, few, many or a class for expanded clones.

j_gene: TRBJ2-5
abundance: NA
d_gene: TRBD1
v_gene: TRBV2
CDR3nt: TGTGCCAGCAGTGGGACGCCGGGACAGGGCATCCAAGAGACCCAGTACTTC
CDR3aa: CASSGTPGQGIQETQYF

j_gene: TRBJ2-1
abundance: NA
d_gene: TRBD2
v_gene: TRBV27
CDR3nt: TGTGCCAGCACCCTCCTGGCTAGCGGGACCCATGAGCAGTTCTTC
CDR3aa: CASTLLASGTHEQFF

j_gene: TRBJ2-5
abundance: once
d_gene: TRBD2
v_gene: TRBV5-4
CDR3nt: TGTGCCAGCAGTCGGGGGGGAGAGACCCAGTACTTC
CDR3aa: CASSRGGETQYF

j_gene: TRBJ1-5
abundance: NA
d_gene: NA
v_gene: TRBV2
CDR3nt: TGTGCCAGCACCCGCTTGGGGTCGGGGGATCAGCCCCAGCATTTT
CDR3aa: CASTRLGSGDQPQHF

j_gene: TRBJ1-1
abundance: NA
d_gene: NA
v_gene: TRBV6-2/TRBV6-3
CDR3nt: TGTGCCAGCAGTACCCGCCAGGGTGGACGGGCGAATACTGAAGCTTTCTTT
CDR3aa: CASSTRQGGRANTEAFF

j_gene: TRBJ1-1
abundance: NA
d_gene: TRBD1
v_gene: TRBV5-5
CDR3nt: TGTGCCAGCAGCTCCCGGGACAGGGTAACGAACACTGAAGCTTTCTTT
CDR3aa: CASSSRDRVTNTEAFF

j_gene: TRBJ2-3
abundance: NA
d_gene: TRBD2
v_gene: TRBV18
CDR3nt: TGTGCCAGCTCACCCCCGGGACTAGCGGACACAGATACGCAGTATTTT
CDR3aa: CASSPPGLADTDTQYF

j_gene: TRBJ2-3
abundance: NA
d_gene: NA
v_gene: TRBV7-2
CDR3nt: TGTGCCAGCAGCTTAGCTCGGCGGGCTAGTACAGATACGCAGTATTTT
CDR3aa: CASSLARRASTDTQYF

j_gene: TRBJ1-6
abundance: once
d_gene: NA
v_gene: TRBV9
CDR3nt: TGTGCCAGCAGCTCCTCGTCCGGCTCCTATAATTCACCCCTCCACTTT
CDR3aa: CASSSSSGSYNSPLHF

j_gene: TRBJ2-1
abundance: NA
d_gene: TRBD2
v_gene: TRBV10-2
CDR3nt: TGCGCCAGCAGTGAGTGGCGAGCGGGACCGGTAGATGAGCAGTTCTTC
CDR3aa: CASSEWRAGPVDEQFF

j_gene: TRBJ1-1
abundance: NA
d_gene: TRBD1
v_gene: TRBV13
CDR3nt: TGTGCCAGCAGCAAAGGGACAGGGGGCGCGACTGAAGCTTTCTTT
CDR3aa: CASSKGTGGATEAFF

j_gene: TRBJ2-5
abundance: NA
d_gene: NA
v_gene: TRBV6-5
CDR3nt: TGTGCCAGCAGTTCCGGGACAGCCCGGGGGGGGACCCAGTACTTC
CDR3aa: CASSSGTARGGTQYF

j_gene: TRBJ1-5
abundance: many
d_gene: NA
v_gene: TRBV10-1
CDR3nt: TGCGCCAAGCAACGGGGGGGGAACAACAATCAGCCCCAGCATTTT
CDR3aa: CAKQRGGNNNQPQHF

j_gene: TRBJ1-1
abundance: NA
d_gene: NA
v_gene: TRBV5-4
CDR3nt: TGTGCCAGCAGCCCGGACAAGAACACTGAAGCTTTCTTT
CDR3aa: CASSPDKNTEAFF

j_gene: TRBJ1-5
abundance: NA
d_gene: NA
v_gene: TRBV15
CDR3nt: TGTGCCACCAGCAGAGGAGGTCTTGGAGTCAGCAATCAGCCCCAGCATTTT
CDR3aa: CATSRGGLGVSNQPQHF

j_gene: TRBJ1-6
abundance: NA
d_gene: NA
v_gene: TRBV9
CDR3nt: TGTGCCAGCAGCGTAGAGAGTTCACCCCTCCACTTT
CDR3aa: CASSVESSPLHF

j_gene: TRBJ2-1
abundance: NA
d_gene: NA
v_gene: TRBV18
CDR3nt: TGTGCCAGCCAGATAGACAGGTCGAGTTACAATGAGCAGTTCTTC
CDR3aa: CASQIDRSSYNEQFF

j_gene: TRBJ2-7
abundance: NA
d_gene: NA
v_gene: TRBV11-2
CDR3nt: TGTGCCAGCAGCCACCGGACAGCCGGGCAGTACTTC
CDR3aa: CASSHRTAGQYF

j_gene: TRBJ2-2
abundance: NA
d_gene: TRBD2
v_gene: TRBV5-1
CDR3nt: TGCGCCAGCAGCTTGGCCGGTCGACGGGAGGGAGGCACCGGGGAGCTGTTTTTT
CDR3aa: CASSLAGRREGGTGELFF

j_gene: TRBJ2-5
abundance: NA
d_gene: NA
v_gene: TRBV25-1
CDR3nt: TGTGCCAGCAGTGAATTCGAGGGAAACCAAGAGACCCAGTACTTC
CDR3aa: CASSEFEGNQETQYF

j_gene: TRBJ2-1
abundance: NA
d_gene: NA
v_gene: TRBV10-3
CDR3nt: TGTGCCATCAGTGAACGCGGGCCGAGCTCCTACAATGAGCAGTTCTTC
CDR3aa: CAISERGPSSYNEQFF

j_gene: TRBJ1-1
abundance: NA
d_gene: TRBD1
v_gene: TRBV5-1
CDR3nt: TGCGCCAGCAGCCAGGGACAGAGTAACACTGAAGCTTTCTTT
CDR3aa: CASSQGQSNTEAFF

j_gene: TRBJ1-5
abundance: NA
d_gene: NA
v_gene: TRBV2
CDR3nt: TGTGCCAGCAGTGTCAGGGGCAATCAGCCCCAGCATTTT
CDR3aa: CASSVRGNQPQHF

j_gene: TRBJ2-5
abundance: NA
d_gene: TRBD2
v_gene: TRBV27
CDR3nt: TGTGCCAGCAGTTTCCTCGGGACTAGCGGGGACCTCTCCCAAGAGACCCAGTACTTC
CDR3aa: CASSFLGTSGDLSQETQYF

j_gene: TRBJ1-3
abundance: NA
d_gene: NA
v_gene: TRBV19
CDR3nt: TGTGCCAGTAGTGCGCAGGGTGAAGGAAACACCATATATTTT
CDR3aa: CASSAQGEGNTIYF

j_gene: TRBJ2-1
abundance: NA
d_gene: TRBD2
v_gene: TRBV2
CDR3nt: TGTGCCAGCACCCTCCTAGCGGGAGTCGGTGAGCAGTTCTTC
CDR3aa: CASTLLAGVGEQFF

j_gene: TRBJ2-1
abundance: NA
d_gene: TRBD2
v_gene: TRBV7-9
CDR3nt: TGTGCCAGCAGACATAGCGGGAATGGTCACGGTGAGCAGTTCTTC
CDR3aa: CASRHSGNGHGEQFF

j_gene: TRBJ2-5
abundance: NA
d_gene: NA
v_gene: TRBV23-1
CDR3nt: TGCGCCAGCAGTCAATCGGATGCAGGACAGGAGACCCAGTACTTC
CDR3aa: CASSQSDAGQETQYF

j_gene: TRBJ2-2
abundance: NA
d_gene: NA
v_gene: TRBV27
CDR3nt: TGTGCCAGCAGTCCCCGACAGGTGCAAGGGGAGCTGTTTTTT
CDR3aa: CASSPRQVQGELFF

j_gene: TRBJ1-2
abundance: NA
d_gene: TRBD1
v_gene: TRBV2
CDR3nt: TGTGCCAGCAGTGGAGAGGGCAGGGGGCTCGAGGGCTACACCTTC
CDR3aa: CASSGEGRGLEGYTF

j_gene: TRBJ2-7
abundance: NA
d_gene: TRBD2
v_gene: TRBV7-8
CDR3nt: TGTGCCAGCAGCTTGTCCCCCGGGAGGGTGTACGAGCAGTACTTC
CDR3aa: CASSLSPGRVYEQYF

j_gene: TRBJ2-1
abundance: NA
d_gene: NA
v_gene: TRBV28
CDR3nt: TGTGCCAGCAGTTTATATACACCCAATGAGCAGTTCTTC
CDR3aa: CASSLYTPNEQFF

j_gene: TRBJ1-1
abundance: NA
d_gene: NA
v_gene: TRBV29-1
CDR3nt: TGCAGCGTTGGCGAGACAAAGACTGAAGCTTTCTTT
CDR3aa: CSVGETKTEAFF

j_gene: TRBJ2-7
abundance: NA
d_gene: NA
v_gene: TRBV6-1
CDR3nt: TGTGCCAGCAGTGAAGCGGGTCAGGGCCGGATCTTC
CDR3aa: CASSEAGQGRIF

j_gene: TRBJ2-1
abundance: once
d_gene: NA
v_gene: TRBV20-1
CDR3nt: TGCAGTGCTAGTCTAATCAGGGACGGGGGTGAGCAGTTCTTC
CDR3aa: CSASLIRDGGEQFF

j_gene: TRBJ2-7
abundance: NA
d_gene: TRBD1
v_gene: TRBV4-1
CDR3nt: TGCGCCAGCAGCCAAGTAACAGGGGCTACCTACGAGCAGTACTTC
CDR3aa: CASSQVTGATYEQYF